The source of this T cell receptor (beta chain) is a study of T-cell reconstitution after alpha-beta-depleted transplantation in children. Study observations and caveats: By one year post-transplant, T-cell counts and diversity largely arose from T cells that were newly produced. Reported findings indicate that, about two months after transplant, alpha-beta T cells came from several hundred expanded clones, which were derived from non-depleted graft cells. Surviving recipient T cells and thymic progenitors accounted for the high day-60 TCRbeta diversity observed in some patients.

Preparation of the TCRbeta library involved a method that used unique molecular identifiers. TCRdb itself ran the PCR reads through MiXCR, one entry per CDR3 protein. The sample has around 580,000 distinct CDR3 sequences; 25% to 30% are singletons. This clonotype was seen a handful of times. The antigen remains unidentified. The germline V gene has CDR1 WSHSY and CDR2 SAAADI. Germline trimming cut 5 bases from V and 4 bases from J; bases unmatched to any gene: 7. This CDR3 is built from 15 residues. The V call is TRBV10-2, the J call TRBJ2-1; 8 bases are shared with TRBD2. Source: PBMCs, taken before TCRalphabeta/CD19-depleted stem cell transplant. The sequence came from a boy in the first two years of life with Wiskott-Aldrich syndrome, due to receive a stem cell transplant. The CDR3 DNA sequence: TGCGCCAGCAGTCATCCGGGACTAGAGTACAATGAGCAGTTCTTC. It is translated as CASSHPGLEYNEQFF.